In its sample, the clone carrying this T cell receptor beta chain was seen a few times. Its antigen is undetermined. This entry comes from a study of cytomegalovirus exposure and HLA in healthy donors. The germline V gene encodes CDR1 SGDLS and CDR2 YYNGEE. The CDR3 runs to 15 residues. The V gene end was trimmed by 0 bases and the J gene end by 4 bases; junction bases not matched to a gene: 2. Broader study findings: In a later analysis, CMV-associated beta chains were mostly HLA-associated, it appeared. Among immune exposure information, only CMV serostatus was available. The classifier was said to identify cytomegalovirus status with high specificity and sensitivity.

Both 60 Vbeta primers and 13 Jbeta primers went into the PCR. TCRdb's table, derived via immunoSEQ multiplex PCR, lists solely in-frame clones and lacks some. The sample comprises 100,000 to 150,000 clones, 80% to 90% of which are singletons, and just under 3% rests with the top ten. The chain uses TRBV9 and TRBJ1-5; 9 positions match TRBD1. The sequence was obtained from a woman aged 18-29 years in good health and CMV-seropositive. Sequenced: PBMCs. The CDR3 protein is CASSVGQGGNQPQHF. The CDR3 coding sequence is TGTGCCAGCAGCGTAGGACAGGGGGGGAATCAGCCCCAGCATTTT.